A single sample gave rise to the 17 T cell receptor beta chains below, sequenced in a study of T cell changes during pregnancy in multiple sclerosis. Using immunoSEQ multiplex PCR, the repertoire was profiled, and TCRdb retains in-frame clones only, with some absent. The sample holds roughly 52,000 clones, 85% to 95% seen once. The specimen was CD4+ T cells from peripheral blood mononuclear cells, collected in the third trimester of pregnancy. These receptors were obtained from a female donor with multiple sclerosis, enrolled in a pregnancy study.

This chain connects TRBV30 to TRBJ2-1; D possibly corresponds to TRBD2 (5 bases). The CDR3 runs 13 residues. Trimming took off 4 bases at V and 9 bases at J, with 16 bases between the two ends. Per germline, CDR1 GTSNPN and CDR2 SVGIG (reference sequence). This chain's CDR3 is CAWTSTGIGEQFF. The CDR3 DNA follows: TGTGCCTGGACCTCGACCGGGATCGGTGAGCAGTTCTTC. Full variable domain (missing parts from reference TRBV30 and TRBJ2-1): SQTIHQWPATLVQPVGSPLSLECTVEGTSNPNLYWYRQAAGRGLQLLFYSVGIGQISSEVPQNLSASRPQDRQFILSSKKLLLSDSGFYLCAWTSTGIGEQFFGPGTRLTVL.

This sequence joins TRBV28 and TRBJ1-2; TRBD1 aligns across 7 bases. The J segment lost 5 bases and the V segment lost 5 bases, leaving 8 bases of the junction unmatched. The CDR3 is 14 residues long. Germline V CDR1 and CDR2: MDHEN, SYDVKM. In DNA form, the CDR3 reads TGTGCCAGCAGTGGGGCGGGACAGATGTATGGCTACACCTTC. This encodes CASSGAGQMYGYTF.

The V call is TRBV6-6, the J call TRBJ1-4, with TRBD1 matching over 7 bases. The CDR3 loop spans 14 amino acids. Germline CDR1 is MNHNY and CDR2 is SVGAGI (reference sequence). V trimming: 5 bases; J trimming: 7 bases; junction bases outside the gene matches: 7. The CDR3 bases are TGTGCCAGCAGTCCTCTGGACAGGACTGAAAAACTGTTTTTT. Amino acid sequence: CASSPLDRTEKLFF.

The chain has TRBV5-1 and TRBJ1-3; no clear D. The CDR3 has 14 residues. Between the trimmed V and J ends, which lost 5 bases and 2 bases, there was a span of 11 bases. Germline lookup yields CDR1 SGHRS and CDR2 YFSETQ. CDR3 in amino acids: CASSLGLPGNTIYF. In DNA, the CDR3 is TGCGCCAGCAGTCTCGGGTTGCCTGGAAACACCATATATTTT.

V usage is TRBV7-8 and J usage is TRBJ2-1; the D gene is possibly TRBD2 (6 bases). Trimming stripped 2 bases from V and 5 bases from J, with 16 bases between. The CDR3 has 16 residues. Germline V gene data show CDR1 as SGHVS and CDR2 as FQNEAQ. The CDR3 protein is CASSLRFGGRDNEQFF. The CDR3, as DNA: TGTGCCAGCAGCTTACGGTTCGGGGGACGAGACAATGAGCAGTTCTTC.

V is TRBV28 and J is TRBJ1-5; D gene unclear. The CDR3 is 14 amino acids. Germline V gives CDR1 MDHEN, CDR2 SYDVKM. The V end was cut by 5 bases, the J end by 0 bases, with 8 bases between. The CDR3 DNA sequence: TGTGCCAGCAGTCTTGTCTATAGCAATCAGCCCCAGCATTTT. This gives the protein CASSLVYSNQPQHF.

The chain is built from TRBV7-6 and TRBJ2-7; TRBD2 agrees at 10 bases. Germline loops: CDR1 SGHVS, CDR2 FNYEAQ. The CDR3 is made up of 13 amino acids. V lost 3 bases to trimming and J lost 5 bases; unmatched junction nucleotides: 1. This CDR3 is CASSFLAGDEQYF. The CDR3 coding sequence is TGTGCCAGCAGCTTCCTAGCGGGAGACGAGCAGTACTTC.

The V gene is TRBV2, the J gene TRBJ1-1; TRBD1 might be the D (6 bases). Looked up from germline, CDR1 is SNHLY and CDR2 is FYNNEI. The CDR3 extends over 14 amino acids. V dropped 7 bases and J dropped 5 bases, with 17 bases sitting between them. The CDR3 DNA follows: TGTGCCAGCAATCTACAGGGAATAGGGACTGAAGCTTTCTTT. Protein sequence: CASNLQGIGTEAFF.

The V call is TRBV28, the J call TRBJ2-5, with D possibly matching TRBD1 (5 bases). Germline CDR1 and CDR2: MDHEN and SYDVKM. This CDR3 region has 16 residues. V was pared by 3 bases and J by 1 base, with 15 bases between. The CDR3: CASSLAAGPTQETQYF. As DNA, the CDR3 is TGTGCCAGCAGTTTGGCTGCAGGGCCCACCCAAGAGACCCAGTACTTC.

V and J are TRBV30 and TRBJ2-2; 7 bases fit TRBD2. The CDR3 covers 18 residues. V lost 8 bases, J lost 8 bases, and 26 bases stayed unmatched. Germline loops: CDR1 GTSNPN, CDR2 SVGIG (reference sequence). CDR3 sequence: CALPRKVSLERDRGELFF. DNA of the CDR3: TGTGCCCTGCCGAGAAAGGTCTCCTTGGAGCGGGATAGGGGGGAGCTGTTTTTT.

This clone appeared once. The V and J genes are TRBV7-3 and TRBJ2-1, with a weak D call TRBD1 (6 bases). The CDR3 loop spans 15 amino acids. Germline V lookup: CDR1 SGHTA, CDR2 FQGTGA. V dropped 1 base and J dropped 5 bases, with 12 bases sitting between them. The CDR3 nucleotides are TGTGCCAGCAGCTTAAGGCAGGGGTGGAACAATGAGCAGTTCTTC. This encodes CASSLRQGWNNEQFF.

Note on this clone: Other DNA variants within this sample encode the same CDR3. The chain links TRBV28 to TRBJ2-7, with 9 bases fitting TRBD1. This CDR3 spans 13 amino acids. With V trimmed by 6 bases and J by 0 bases, 0 bases remained unmatched. Germline-derived CDR1 and CDR2 are MDHEN and SYDVKM. The CDR3 region has the DNA TGTGCCAGCAGGACAGGGGGCTCCTACGAGCAGTACTTC. Encoded protein: CASRTGGSYEQYF.

The chain employs TRBV5-1 and TRBJ2-3; D not resolved. The CDR3 length is 12 residues. V lost 4 bases and J 6 bases, leaving 9 bases between the germline ends. Per germline, CDR1 SGHRS and CDR2 YFSETQ. In nucleotides, the CDR3 is TGCGCCAGCAGCCTTATCTCGGATACGCAGTATTTT. Its translation: CASSLISDTQYF.

The chain employs TRBV9 and TRBJ2-3; 8 nucleotides align to TRBD2. Per the germline V gene, CDR1 is SGDLS and CDR2 is YYNGEE. V shed 0 bases, J shed 0 bases, and the junction held 6 bases outside the gene matches. This CDR3 spans 17 amino acids. CDR3 in amino acids: CASSVAGGPPSTDTQYF. The CDR3 nucleotides are TGTGCCAGCAGCGTAGCGGGAGGGCCTCCAAGCACAGATACGCAGTATTTT.

This rearrangement joins TRBV9 to TRBJ1-1; D is unclear. Germline assignment: CDR1 SGDLS and CDR2 YYNGEE. This CDR3 has 15 residues. V shed 0 bases and J shed 1 base, with 10 bases lying between them. CDR3 DNA sequence: TGTGCCAGCAGCGTAGGGTCGCTCGGGAACACTGAAGCTTTCTTT. As protein: CASSVGSLGNTEAFF.

The CDR3 DNA reads as TGCGCCAGCAGCTTGGACGGGTTTGGCGAGACCCAGTACTTC. It codes for CASSLDGFGETQYF. The chain recombines TRBV5-1 with TRBJ2-5; D gene unclear. The germline V gene encodes CDR1 SGHRS and CDR2 YFSETQ. Trimming took off 0 bases at V and 5 bases at J, with 11 bases between the two ends. This CDR3 comprises 14 residues. The complete variable domain, with remaining parts taken from reference TRBV5-1 and TRBJ2-5, reads KAGVTQTPRYLIKTRGQQVTLSCSPISGHRSVSWYQQTPGQGLQFLFEYFSETQRNKGNFPGRFSGRQFSNSRSEMNVSTLELGDSALYLCASSLDGFGETQYFGPGTRLLVL.

The chain couples TRBV4-1 to TRBJ1-4; D is ambiguous. CDR3 length: 17 amino acids. Germline V gives CDR1 MGHRA, CDR2 YSYEKL. V lost 0 bases to trimming and J lost 1 base, with 12 bases between them. This CDR3 is CASSQDEGRVTNEKLFF. The CDR3 coding sequence is TGCGCCAGCAGCCAAGATGAGGGAAGGGTAACTAATGAAAAACTGTTTTTT.